The following is a T cell receptor beta chain sequence with its context. No antigen is known for it. Per-nucleotide qualities are absent, and no much larger clonotype sits a single base away. This record belongs to a study of tumor and adjacent non-tumor tissue in lung cancer listed by TCRdb under 2018. In terms of the full investigation: By cancer type, the cohort comprised approximately 12 adenocarcinoma patients, a couple of squamous cell carcinoma patients and 1 small cell lung cancer patient. In total, sequencing yielded under 150 million productive TCRbeta reads, which works out to an average of around 4.2 million reads per sample. For each patient, one tumor sample and one normal lung sample were taken, giving roughly 30 paired specimens that underwent TCRbeta CDR3 sequencing. Bulk TCRbeta repertoires were compared between lung tumor tissue and matched distant non-tumor lung tissue obtained from roughly 16 lung cancer patients. The roughly 15 enrolled patients, of whom roughly 10 were men and 5 were women, were aged about 30 to 80 years and were diagnosed with TNM stage I to III disease.

Beyond this particular receptor, the publication reports: TCR diversity was significantly higher in younger patients, and greater tumor TCR diversity was associated with shorter overall survival and shorter disease-free survival. The top 100 clones accounted for a significantly larger cumulative portion of the repertoire in normal lung than in tumor tissue. Only about 14 patients were in the cohort, and the authors stated that larger samples and more detailed clinical data are needed. Because peripheral blood was not sequenced, the blood TCRbeta repertoires of the lung cancer patients in the study went unexamined. Tumor tissue showed significantly greater TCR diversity (inverse Simpson) than normal lung tissue (approximately 430 vs 150, P = 0.0075, Mann-Whitney U test). Neither the sequencing platform nor unique molecular identifiers are mentioned in the methods.

RNA was extracted from bulk unsorted tissue and checked for quality with a NanoDrop ND-1000 and an Agilent 2100. The donors were newly diagnosed lung cancer patients admitted for thoracic surgery in China from August to November 2014 who had not received prior chemotherapy. Patients who had received previous radiotherapy or chemotherapy, or who had another concurrent cancer, were excluded from the study. Surgical tissue pieces of about 1-2.3 cm3 were preserved in RNAlater solution and were kept at -80 degrees C until use. The library was produced with multiplex PCR. Sequenced on an Illumina HiSeq 2500. TCRbeta libraries were built by three rounds of nested PCR using primers (Table S4), following protocols modified from ARM-PCR. Before sequencing, PCR products of 200-500 bp were excised from the gel and purified with the QIAquick gel extraction kit. For the original study's pipeline: Reads were cleaned with Trimmomatic, merged with FLASH into complete CDR3 sequences, and assigned to V(D)J germline segments with MiTCR. Clonal diversity was computed as the inverse Simpson's index with VDJtools. In-frame sequences without a premature stop codon were defined as productive reads. TCRdb took the public reads, trimmed them with fastp at Q25, ran MiXCR for clone calling and kept in-frame beta chains. Here each entry gathers all rows of one CDR3 protein and keeps the most common genes and DNA. The V and J calls follow TCRdb's processing rather than the paper's. This sample has more than 60,000 distinct CDR3 sequences in its table, and 60% to 85% of those were observed once. The ten largest clones add up to approximately 12% of the sample.

This TCR came from a woman aged 45-59 years with non-small cell lung cancer. The sample comprised lung tumor tissue.

For the CDR3, the sequence is CASSLGVRAEKDTQYF. The sequenced DNA: TGTGCCAGCAGCTTAGGTGTAAGGGCCGAGAAAGATACGCAGTATTTT. The V gene is TRBV11-2 and the J gene is TRBJ2-3, with the D gene not clear enough to name. Reading from cysteine to phenylalanine, the CDR3 counts 16 amino acids. Here the CDR3 DNA is all that survives: 48 bases in frame from base 1. The germline V gene yields SGHAT for CDR1 and FQNNGV for CDR2. Between the V and J ends, shortened by 1 base and 5 bases respectively, the junction contains 16 bases.